Described below is a single T cell receptor (beta chain) sequence and its context. Method: immunoSEQ multiplex PCR; TCRdb's copy keeps in-frame clones and lacks some. The sample has tens of thousands of clones; about 88% are singletons. The sample belongs to a study of OX40 agonist ivuxolimab in advanced cancers. Across the study: The mean age was around 56 years, ranging from roughly 23 to 80, with under 90% of participants male.

This specimen was CD4+ or CD8+ T cells sorted from blood, taken in a trial of the OX40 agonist ivuxolimab. This clonotype was sampled from an adult with an advanced solid tumor such as melanoma, head and neck, liver or kidney cancer.

Written as DNA, the CDR3 is TGTGCCAGCAGCACACGATCTAGCGGGAGAGGGGCGAACACCGGGGAGCTGTTTTTT. Protein: CASSTRSSGRGANTGELFF. The chain has TRBV7-2 and TRBJ2-2; TRBD2 agrees at 10 bases. From germline, CDR1 is SGHTA and CDR2 FQGNSA. The CDR3 extends over 19 amino acids. Trimming cost V 5 bases and J 0 bases; bases outside gene matches: 12.